The clone carrying this TCR beta chain was seen just once. Its target is unknown. CDR1 and CDR2 (germline): SGHKS, YYEKEE (reference sequence). This CDR3 is 13 amino acids long. V lost 1 base, J lost 2 bases, and 3 bases lay in between. TCRdb's copy holds only in-frame clones and misses some; the assay was immunoSEQ multiplex PCR. The data hold fewer than 180,000 clones, with approximately 94% observed a single time. These data originate in a study of T cell responses to AZD1222 COVID-19 vaccine. Study context: Doses given second, at about 4 or about 12 weeks, were pooled. Study observations and caveats: At study baseline, merely six AZD1222 recipients were seropositive. CD4 TCRs associated with vaccination spanned spike, dominating at 160-218 and 743-854.

The material sequenced was peripheral blood, taken on day 0 of AZD1222 vaccination. The source of this sequence is an adult in good health. The chain is built from TRBV5-5 and TRBJ2-2; D is unclear. CDR3 sequence reads: CASSLYNTGELFF. The CDR3 coding sequence is TGTGCCAGCAGCTTGTATAACACCGGGGAGCTGTTTTTT.